This entry lists 6 T cell receptor beta chains sequenced from one sample in a study of CD8+ T cells in alopecia areata. RNA, once extracted, was reverse transcribed into cDNA for use as the sequencing template. The table came from immunoSEQ multiplex PCR; TCRdb's copy has only in-frame clones and leaves some out. This table holds approximately 65,000 clones, 40% to 50% found once. Sequenced material: CD8+ T cells sorted from blood, taken at week 0. These TCRs come from a human donor with alopecia areata.

V and J are TRBV10-1 and TRBJ2-7; TRBD2 agrees at 10 bases. This CDR3 has 14 amino acids. The ends lost 4 bases at V and 2 bases at J; junction bases unmatched: 2. The V gene's germline CDR1 is WNHNN and CDR2 SYGVQD (reference sequence). This CDR3 is CASSGTSGTYEQYF. Written as DNA, the CDR3 is TGCGCCAGCAGTGGGACTAGCGGAACCTACGAGCAGTACTTC.

There are a few counts of this clone. The V gene is TRBV14, the J gene TRBJ2-4; possible D gene TRBD1, 5 bases. Trimming cost V 2 bases and J 4 bases, with 12 bases left between them. The CDR3 runs to 15 residues. Germline CDR1 is SGHDN and CDR2 is FVKESK. CDR3 DNA: TGTGCCAGCAGCCAACCCGTTGGGGCGAAAAACATTCAGTACTTC. It translates to CASSQPVGAKNIQYF.

The chain has TRBV9 and TRBJ2-6; maybe TRBD2 (6 bases). Germline CDR1 reads SGDLS; CDR2 reads YYNGEE. The CDR3 spans 17 residues. V lost 0 bases and J 0 bases, leaving 10 bases between the germline ends. The CDR3 spells CASSVASVGSGANVLTF. The CDR3 region has the DNA TGTGCCAGCAGCGTAGCTAGCGTAGGCTCTGGGGCCAACGTCCTGACTTTC.

This clone has just a few counts. The V call is TRBV11-2, the J call TRBJ2-1; 11 nucleotides align to TRBD2. The germline V gene has CDR1 SGHAT and CDR2 FQNNGV. The CDR3 contains 16 residues. Trimming cost V 3 bases and J 9 bases; bases outside gene matches: 10. The CDR3 sequence is CASSFHSGRAFAEQFF. The CDR3 coding sequence is TGTGCCAGCAGCTTTCATAGCGGGAGGGCCTTCGCTGAGCAGTTCTTC.

The chain couples TRBV30 to TRBJ1-5, with D possibly matching TRBD1 (6 bases). The CDR3 is 14 amino acids. The V end lost 3 bases, the J end lost 5 bases, and 14 bases lay between the germline ends. Germline V gene sequence: CDR1 GTSNPN, CDR2 SVGIG (reference sequence). This CDR3 reads CAWRDHTGYQPQHF. The CDR3 region has the DNA TGTGCCTGGAGAGATCACACAGGGTATCAGCCCCAGCATTTT.

This clone has just one count. The genes are TRBV7-9 and TRBJ1-2; D gene uncertain. Germline-derived CDR1 and CDR2 are SEHNR and FQNEAQ (reference sequence). V lost 2 bases, J lost 14 bases, and 12 bases lay in between. This CDR3 has 11 residues. The CDR3: CASSLNQAATF. In nucleotides, the CDR3 is TGTGCCAGCAGCTTAAATCAGGCTGCAACCTTC.